A selection of T cell receptor beta chains follows, all from one sample in a study of cytomegalovirus exposure and HLA in healthy donors. TCRdb keeps only in-frame clones here, not all; method: immunoSEQ multiplex PCR. The data hold around 110,000 clones, with about 68% observed a single time. The material sequenced was PBMCs. The receptors shown here come from a woman aged 40-49 years in good health and CMV-seropositive. CDR3s include the opening cysteine and the closing phenylalanine or tryptophan. D genes are given only for firm matches. Where a row states a size, it is once, few, many or the class of an expanded clone; other rows omit it.

TRBD1,TRBJ1-1,NA,TRBV4-3,TGCGCCAGCAGCCCATTGGGACAGGGGAACACTGAAGCTTTCTTT,CASSPLGQGNTEAFF
NA,TRBJ1-2,few,TRBV4-1,TGCGCCAGCAGCCAAGACGGGACTGCTGATGGCTACACCTTC,CASSQDGTADGYTF
NA,TRBJ1-5,NA,TRBV5-3,TGTGCCAGAAGCTTGGACGGGGTGCGGCCCCAGCATTTT,CARSLDGVRPQHF
NA,TRBJ1-2,NA,TRBV29-1,TGCAGCGTTATTGACAGTTCTAACTATGGCTACACCTTC,CSVIDSSNYGYTF
NA,TRBJ2-7,NA,TRBV29-1,TGCAGCGTGGCTGTTTCCTACGAGCAGTACTTC,CSVAVSYEQYF
TRBD2,TRBJ2-1,NA,TRBV4-2,TGTGCCAGCAGTCAACCCGGGACTAGCGGGAGGTTGGGTAACTCCTACAATGAGCAGTTCTTC,CASSQPGTSGRLGNSYNEQFF
TRBD1,TRBJ1-2,NA,TRBV29-1,TGCAGCGTTGATAGGAATGGACAGGGGTATGGCTACACCTTC,CSVDRNGQGYGYTF
TRBD1,TRBJ1-1,NA,TRBV5-1,TGCGCCAGCAGCCCAGGGGACAGGTCGGCAGCTGAAGCTTTCTTT,CASSPGDRSAAEAFF
NA,TRBJ2-5,NA,TRBV5-4,TGTGCCAGCAGCTTGGGTGGACAGCCCCAAGAGACCCAGTACTTC,CASSLGGQPQETQYF
TRBD2,TRBJ2-1,NA,TRBV7-9,TGTGCCAGCAGCTTGGGTTTCCAACTAGCGGACCATTACAATGAGCAGTTCTTC,CASSLGFQLADHYNEQFF
TRBD1,TRBJ1-2,NA,TRBV29-1,TGCAGCGTTGAAGGCGACAAACAGGGGAGCTTC,CSVEGDKQGSF
NA,TRBJ2-3,NA,TRBV19,TGTGCCAGTAGTATAGTACAGGGAAGGGCAGATACGCAGTATTTT,CASSIVQGRADTQYF
NA,TRBJ1-2,once,TRBV4-3,TGCGCCAGCAGCCAAGATTTCGCAGGGGCCTATGGCTACACCTTC,CASSQDFAGAYGYTF
NA,TRBJ1-2,NA,TRBV11-2,TGTGCCAGCAGCTTCGGGGGGCGAGCCATCTATGGCTACACCTTC,CASSFGGRAIYGYTF
TRBD1,TRBJ1-2,NA,TRBV6-1,TGTGCCAGCAGGGGACAGGGACAGATCTCTGGCTACACCTTC,CASRGQGQISGYTF
TRBD2,TRBJ2-1,NA,TRBV15,TGTGCCACCAGCAGAGTTGGCCCCGGGGCTAGCGGGTCCTACAATGAGCAGTTCTTC,CATSRVGPGASGSYNEQFF
TRBD2,TRBJ2-2,once,TRBV19,TGTGCCTCATCCGGGGAGGGAATGGTTACCGGGGAGCTGTTTTTT,CASSGEGMVTGELFF
NA,TRBJ1-4,NA,TRBV6-5,TGTGCCAGCAGTTACGGTAGGGAGAGCGAAAAACTGTTTTTT,CASSYGRESEKLFF
NA,TRBJ2-7,NA,TRBV5-1,TGCGCCAGCAGCTTGGATCCCAGTACCTACGAGCAGTACTTC,CASSLDPSTYEQYF
NA,TRBJ1-4,few,TRBV5-1,TGCGCCAGCAGCGGCCGCACAGGGAACGAAAAACTGTTTTTT,CASSGRTGNEKLFF
TRBD2,TRBJ2-1,NA,TRBV5-5,TGTGCCAGCAGCCCGACTAGCGCTAGTGGTTATGAGCAGTTCTTC,CASSPTSASGYEQFF
NA,TRBJ1-5,few,TRBV5-4,TGTGCCAGCGGCACTCAGCCCCAGCATTTT,CASGTQPQHF
TRBD2,TRBJ2-2,few,TRBV7-8,TGTGCCAGCAGTCATAATGCCGGGACTAGCGGCTTGAACACCGGGGAGCTGTTTTTT,CASSHNAGTSGLNTGELFF
TRBD1,TRBJ1-1,NA,TRBV6-5,TGTGCCAGCAGTTTTTTAGGACAGGCGGCTGAAGCTTTCTTT,CASSFLGQAAEAFF
NA,TRBJ1-2,few,TRBV4-3,TGCGCCAGCAGCCAAGATCAGGGTCTACTAGCATATGGCTACACCTTC,CASSQDQGLLAYGYTF
NA,TRBJ1-4,NA,TRBV7-9,TGTGCCAGCAGCTCGAGATACGATAATGAAAAACTGTTTTTT,CASSSRYDNEKLFF
TRBD2,TRBJ2-7,once,TRBV27,TGTGCCAGCAGTTTGTTTTATGGGACTAGTAACGAGCAGTACTTC,CASSLFYGTSNEQYF
NA,TRBJ2-7,NA,TRBV28,TGTGCCAGCAGTATCTACCAAAGAAGCTCCTACGAGCAGTACTTC,CASSIYQRSSYEQYF
NA,TRBJ1-3,NA,TRBV4-3,TGCGCCAGCAGCCGGGAGCGTTCTGGAAACACCATATATTTT,CASSRERSGNTIYF
NA,TRBJ1-5,few,TRBV7-8,TGTGCCAGCAGTCTAACAACAACCGGGACACTTAGGGTGGTAGGCAATCAGCCCCAGCATTTT,CASSLTTTGTLRVVGNQPQHF
TRBD2,TRBJ2-7,NA,TRBV5-5,TGTGCCAGCAGCTCCGGGACTAGCTTCTACGAGCAGTACTTC,CASSSGTSFYEQYF
TRBD1,TRBJ2-5,once,TRBV9,TGTGCCAGCAGCCCAACCCCCGGACAGGGCCAAGAGACCCAGTACTTC,CASSPTPGQGQETQYF
NA,TRBJ2-7,NA,TRBV6-1,TGTGCCAGCAGTCCCGGGGGTTTCTACGAGCAGTACTTC,CASSPGGFYEQYF
TRBD2,TRBJ2-7,few,TRBV6-5,TGTGCCAGCAGTTACCGACTAGCGGGAGTCCACGAGCAGTACTTC,CASSYRLAGVHEQYF
NA,TRBJ2-2,NA,TRBV10-3,TGTGCCATCACCCCGGAGAAACGAGGAGGAGGGGAGCTGTTTTTT,CAITPEKRGGGELFF
NA,TRBJ1-1,NA,TRBV5-4,TGTGCCAGCTCCCAAGAGGCGGGGAACACTGAAGCTTTCTTT,CASSQEAGNTEAFF
NA,TRBJ1-1,once,TRBV2,TGTGCCAGCGGGGGCCCCGGGACAACTATTACTGAAGCTTTCTTT,CASGGPGTTITEAFF
TRBD2,TRBJ2-1,few,TRBV28,TGTGCCAGCAGCCTCCGGAGACTAGCGGGAGGGTCGTACAATGAGCAGTTCTTC,CASSLRRLAGGSYNEQFF
TRBD1,TRBJ1-4,once,TRBV6-5,TGTGCCAGCAGTTCGACAGGGGGCGATGAAAAACTGTTTTTT,CASSSTGGDEKLFF